This section outlines one TCR beta chain sequence together with its context. No antigen is known for it. This specimen belongs to a study of shared clonotypes between healthy human individuals. Overall study findings and caveats: All-four-donor shared clonotypes had higher generation probabilities than non-shared clonotypes did.

The CDR3 consists of 15 residues. Trimming took off 10 bases at V and 5 bases at J, with 24 bases between the two ends. Germline V gene lookup returns CDR1 MNHEY and CDR2 SMNVEV (reference sequence). Positive CCR7 selection of CD45RO-negative cells yielded the naive CD8 cells, and terminally differentiated effector memory CD45RA+ cells were excluded. In the original analysis: ImmunoSEQ sequences covered only the junction and lacked quality scores; filtering therefore differed. Profiled with immunoSEQ multiplex PCR; TCRdb holds only in-frame clones, not every one. V and J calls plus clone size are reproduced from that table; the DNA served to infer D and trimming. Of approximately 2,000,000 clones in the sample, roughly 95% were seen once.

This receptor was taken from a man between 18 and 35 years old in good health. Some clones in this sample may be carry-over from other donors' samples. V is TRBV27 and J is TRBJ2-7; a weak D match, TRBD2 (6 bases). Sequencing was done on a sample of naive CD8+ T cells from PBMCs. The CDR3: CATRIGGLGANEQYF. For the CDR3, the DNA is TGTGCCACCCGGATTGGGGGACTCGGTGCAAACGAGCAGTACTTC.